The T cell receptor (beta chain) described here comes from a study of CD8+CD57+ T cells in acquired aplastic anemia. The CDR3 extends over 13 amino acids. V was clipped by 4 bases and J by 4 bases, with 10 bases between them. Germline CDR1 is SEHNR and CDR2 is FQNEAQ (reference sequence). Genomic DNA acted as the template from which TCR beta VDJ combination and CDR3 sequence profiling were carried out. One entry per CDR3 protein, called by TCRdb with MiXCR from the reads. There are fewer than 200,000 distinct CDR3 sequences in the sample; 60% to 70% occur only once, and 35% to 50% lies in the top ten.

This receptor was obtained from a human donor in good health. The source material was sorted CD4+, CD8+, or CD8+CD57+ T cells (not recorded which) from PBMCs. The chain uses TRBV7-9 and TRBJ1-1; perhaps TRBD1 as D (5 bases). The CDR3 DNA reads TGTGCCAGCAGCTCCACAGGTTCCACTGAAGCTTTCTTT. Translation: CASSSTGSTEAFF.